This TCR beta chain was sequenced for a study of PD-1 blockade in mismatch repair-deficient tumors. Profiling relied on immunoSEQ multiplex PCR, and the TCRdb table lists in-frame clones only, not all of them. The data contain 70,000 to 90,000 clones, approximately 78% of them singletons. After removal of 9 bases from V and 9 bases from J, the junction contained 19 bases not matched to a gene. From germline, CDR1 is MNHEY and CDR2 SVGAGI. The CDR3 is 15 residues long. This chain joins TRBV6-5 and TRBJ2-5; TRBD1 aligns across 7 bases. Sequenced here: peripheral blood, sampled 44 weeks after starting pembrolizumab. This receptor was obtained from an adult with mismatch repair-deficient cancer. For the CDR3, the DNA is TGTGCCAGTGCCGTGGACAGGCCGGGATTGGGGGCCCAGTACTTC. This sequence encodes CASAVDRPGLGAQYF.